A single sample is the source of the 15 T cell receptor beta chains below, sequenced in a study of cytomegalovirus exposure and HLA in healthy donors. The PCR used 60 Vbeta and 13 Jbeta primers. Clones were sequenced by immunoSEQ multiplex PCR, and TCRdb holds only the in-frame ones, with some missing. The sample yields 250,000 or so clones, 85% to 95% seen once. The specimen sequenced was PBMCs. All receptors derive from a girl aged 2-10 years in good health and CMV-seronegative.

The CDR3 here is CASSDSSGNYNEQFF. In DNA, the CDR3 is TGTGCCAGCAGTGACTCTAGCGGGAATTACAATGAGCAGTTCTTC. The rearrangement joins TRBV6-4 to TRBJ2-1; 8 nucleotides line up with TRBD2. CDR1 is MRHNA, CDR2 SNTAGT, per germline. Trimming cost V 0 bases and J 4 bases; bases outside gene matches: 2. The CDR3 contains 15 residues.

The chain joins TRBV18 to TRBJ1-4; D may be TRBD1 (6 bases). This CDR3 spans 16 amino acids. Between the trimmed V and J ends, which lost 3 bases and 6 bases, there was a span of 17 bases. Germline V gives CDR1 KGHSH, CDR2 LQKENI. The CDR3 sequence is CASSPSRGSSYEKLFF. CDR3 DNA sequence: TGTGCCAGCTCACCGAGCAGGGGTTCCAGTTATGAAAAACTGTTTTTT.

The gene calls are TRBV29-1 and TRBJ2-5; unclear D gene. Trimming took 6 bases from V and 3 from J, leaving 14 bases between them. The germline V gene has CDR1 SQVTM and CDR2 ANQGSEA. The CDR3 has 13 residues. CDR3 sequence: CSVPSLVEETQYF. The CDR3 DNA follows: TGCAGCGTCCCATCTCTAGTCGAAGAGACCCAGTACTTC.

The CDR3 spells CASSLGGTGGSPLHF. CDR3 DNA sequence: TGCGCCAGCAGCTTGGGGGGGACAGGGGGTTCACCCCTCCACTTT. The chain carries TRBV4-1 and TRBJ1-6; 11 positions agree with TRBD1. The CDR3 has 15 amino acids. CDR1 and CDR2 from the germline V gene are MGHRA and YSYEKL. The V segment lost 5 bases and the J segment 9 bases; nucleotides outside the gene matches: 6.

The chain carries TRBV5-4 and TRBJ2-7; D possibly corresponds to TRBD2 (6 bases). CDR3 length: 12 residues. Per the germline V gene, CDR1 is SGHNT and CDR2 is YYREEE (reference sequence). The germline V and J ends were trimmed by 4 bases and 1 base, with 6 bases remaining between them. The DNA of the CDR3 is TGTGCCAGCAGCGGGACTTCCTACGAGCAGTACTTC. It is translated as CASSGTSYEQYF.

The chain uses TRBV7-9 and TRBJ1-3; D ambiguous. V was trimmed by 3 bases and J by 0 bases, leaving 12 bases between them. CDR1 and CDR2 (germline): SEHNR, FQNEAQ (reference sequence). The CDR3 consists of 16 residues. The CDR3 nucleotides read TGTGCCAGCAGCTTGCTTACAAGAAACTCTGGAAACACCATATATTTT. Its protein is CASSLLTRNSGNTIYF. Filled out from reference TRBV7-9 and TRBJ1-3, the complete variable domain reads DTGVSQNPRHKITKRGQNVTFRCDPISEHNRLYWYRQTLGQGPEFLTYFQNEAQLEKSRLLSDRFSAERPKGSFSTLEIQRTEQGDSAMYLCASSLLTRNSGNTIYFGEGSWLTVV.

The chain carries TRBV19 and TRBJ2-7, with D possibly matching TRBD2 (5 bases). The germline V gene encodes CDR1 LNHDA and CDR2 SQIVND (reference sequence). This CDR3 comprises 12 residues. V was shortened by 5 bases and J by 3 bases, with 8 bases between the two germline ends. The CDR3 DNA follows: TGTGCCAGTAGTCCCAGCGGCTACGAGCAGTACTTC. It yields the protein CASSPSGYEQYF.

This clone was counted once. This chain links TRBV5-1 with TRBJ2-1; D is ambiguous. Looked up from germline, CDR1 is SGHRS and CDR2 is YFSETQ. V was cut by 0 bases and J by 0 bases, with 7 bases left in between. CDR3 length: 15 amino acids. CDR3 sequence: CASSLDSSSYNEQFF. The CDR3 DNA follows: TGCGCCAGCAGCTTGGATTCCAGCTCCTACAATGAGCAGTTCTTC.

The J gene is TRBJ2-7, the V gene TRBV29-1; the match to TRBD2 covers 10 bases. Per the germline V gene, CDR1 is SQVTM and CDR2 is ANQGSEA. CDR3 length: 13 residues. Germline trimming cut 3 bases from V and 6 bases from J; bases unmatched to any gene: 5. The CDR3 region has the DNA TGCAGCGTTGAGCCTAGCGGGAGTTTCGAGCAGTACTTC. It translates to CSVEPSGSFEQYF.

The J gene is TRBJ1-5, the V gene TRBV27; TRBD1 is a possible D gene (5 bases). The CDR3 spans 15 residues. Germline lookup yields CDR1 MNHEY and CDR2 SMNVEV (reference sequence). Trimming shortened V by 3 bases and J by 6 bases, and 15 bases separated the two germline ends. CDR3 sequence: CASSFGAGRGQPQHF. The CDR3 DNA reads TGTGCCAGCAGTTTTGGTGCGGGAAGGGGTCAGCCCCAGCATTTT.

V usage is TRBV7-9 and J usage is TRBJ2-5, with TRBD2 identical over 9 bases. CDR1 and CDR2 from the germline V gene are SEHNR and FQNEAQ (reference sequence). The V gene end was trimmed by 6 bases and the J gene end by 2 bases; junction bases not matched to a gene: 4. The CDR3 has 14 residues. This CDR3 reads CASRGLAMQETQYF. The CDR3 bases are TGTGCCAGCAGAGGACTAGCGATGCAAGAGACCCAGTACTTC.

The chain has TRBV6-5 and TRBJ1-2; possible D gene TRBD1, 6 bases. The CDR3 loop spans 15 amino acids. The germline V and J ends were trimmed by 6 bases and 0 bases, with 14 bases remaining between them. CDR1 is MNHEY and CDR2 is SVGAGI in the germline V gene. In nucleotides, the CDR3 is TGTGCCAGCAGCACTCTTGGACAGTCTAACTATGGCTACACCTTC. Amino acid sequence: CASSTLGQSNYGYTF.

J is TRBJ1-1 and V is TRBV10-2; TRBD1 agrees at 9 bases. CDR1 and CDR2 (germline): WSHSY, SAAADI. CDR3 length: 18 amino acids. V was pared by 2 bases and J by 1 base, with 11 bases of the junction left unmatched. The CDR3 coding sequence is TGCGCCAGCAGTGAGGGGGACAGGGCGGTTTTTCGGAACACTGAAGCTTTCTTT. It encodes CASSEGDRAVFRNTEAFF.

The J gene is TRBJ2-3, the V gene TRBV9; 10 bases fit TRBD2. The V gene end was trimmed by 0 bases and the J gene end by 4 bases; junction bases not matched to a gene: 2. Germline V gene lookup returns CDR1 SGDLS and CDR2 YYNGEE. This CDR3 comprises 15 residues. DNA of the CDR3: TGTGCCAGCAGCGTAGGAGCGGGGGGGTCAGATACGCAGTATTTT. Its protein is CASSVGAGGSDTQYF.

CDR3 protein: CASSSAGGAGNQPQHF. In DNA form, the CDR3 reads TGTGCCAGCAGTTCAGCAGGGGGCGCAGGCAATCAGCCCCAGCATTTT. This chain connects TRBV28 to TRBJ1-5; 8 positions match TRBD1. The CDR3 is 16 amino acids. CDR1 is MDHEN and CDR2 is SYDVKM in the germline V gene. The J segment lost 2 bases and the V segment lost 4 bases, leaving 7 bases of the junction unmatched.